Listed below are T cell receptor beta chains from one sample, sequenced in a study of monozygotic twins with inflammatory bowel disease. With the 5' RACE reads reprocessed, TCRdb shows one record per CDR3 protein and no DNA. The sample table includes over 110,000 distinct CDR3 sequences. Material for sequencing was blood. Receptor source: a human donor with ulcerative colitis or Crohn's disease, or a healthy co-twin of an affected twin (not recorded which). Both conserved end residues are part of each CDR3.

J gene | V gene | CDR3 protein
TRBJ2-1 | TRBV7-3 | CASTPGAGNYNEQFF
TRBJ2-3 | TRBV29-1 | CSAYGLAGQDTQYF
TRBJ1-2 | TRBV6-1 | CASRTGTQSLGYTF
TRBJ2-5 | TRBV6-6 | CASNDRGGEETQYF
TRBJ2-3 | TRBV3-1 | CASTQGGTVADTQYF
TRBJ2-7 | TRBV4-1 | CASSQVGAGGTYEQYF
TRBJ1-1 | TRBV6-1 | CASSRTGSINTEAFF
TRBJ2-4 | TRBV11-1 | CASSPTSGKNIQYF
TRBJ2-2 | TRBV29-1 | CSVCWGNTGELFF
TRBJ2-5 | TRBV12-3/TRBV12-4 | CASSLAEDRVETQYF
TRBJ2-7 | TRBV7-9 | CASGQGSYEQYF
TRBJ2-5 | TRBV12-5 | CASGLGQSPGETQYF
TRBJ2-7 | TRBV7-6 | CASSTGQGAYEQYF
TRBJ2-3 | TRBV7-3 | CASSLLLAGTDTQYF
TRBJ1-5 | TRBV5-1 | CASSLEGGSQPQHF
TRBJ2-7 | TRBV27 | CASSLHRKIYEQYF
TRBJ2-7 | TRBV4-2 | CASSPSDGPSYEQYF
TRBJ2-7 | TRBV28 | CASISSFGRDRAYEQYF
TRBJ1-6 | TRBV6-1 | CASKRDFYNSPLHF
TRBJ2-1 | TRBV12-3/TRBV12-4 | CASSFRDRARGNEQFF